These 7 T cell receptor beta chains were all obtained from the same sample, sequenced in a study of T cells in Graves' hyperthyroidism and ophthalmopathy. Regions amplified from RNA transcripts were the TCR beta CDR3 regions. The primer set for the first-round RT-PCR of the TCR CDR3 was HTBI. MiXCR was run by TCRdb on the multiplex PCR reads, yielding one entry per CDR3 protein. The top ten hold more than 25% of the sample, which has around 300,000 distinct CDR3 sequences, around a quarter seen once. Sequenced: blood. These receptors all come from a man aged 35 to 55 with Graves' hyperthyroidism that later progressed to Graves' ophthalmopathy.

This chain connects TRBV20-1 to TRBJ1-1; D remains unclear. The length of the CDR3 is 13 residues. CDR1 and CDR2 (germline): DFQATT, SNEGSKA (reference sequence). V gave up 3 bases and J gave up 0 bases, with 8 bases separating them. CDR3 residues: CSASPAVNTEAFF. Here the CDR3 DNA reads TGCAGTGCTAGCCCCGCGGTGAACACTGAAGCTTTCTTT.

This clonotype was seen many times. The gene calls are TRBV24-1 and TRBJ2-7; 7 bases are a match to TRBD2. V dropped 2 bases and J dropped 4; count of bases not matched to a gene: 4. CDR1 KGHDR and CDR2 SFDVKD come from the germline V gene. The CDR3 runs 14 residues. CDR3 DNA sequence: TGTGCCACCAGTGATTCGGGAGGTCGGTACGAGCAGTACTTC. Translating gives CATSDSGGRYEQYF.

This chain connects TRBV6-1 to TRBJ2-5; D unresolved. The CDR3 loop spans 14 amino acids. Trimming shortened V by 2 bases and J by 3 bases, and 10 bases separated the two germline ends. From germline, CDR1 is MNHNS and CDR2 SASEGT. The CDR3 sequence is CASSELNRKETQYF. As DNA, the CDR3 is TGTGCCAGCAGTGAATTGAATAGAAAAGAGACCCAGTACTTC.

This clonotype was picked up many times. V and J are TRBV29-1 and TRBJ2-7, with 10 bases aligning to TRBD2. CDR3 size: 18 residues. The ends lost 0 bases at V and 3 bases at J; junction bases unmatched: 14. CDR1 and CDR2 from the germline V gene are SQVTM and ANQGSEA. CDR3 in amino acids: CSVEDPPGASGSGYEQYF. CDR3 DNA sequence: TGCAGCGTTGAAGATCCGCCTGGGGCTAGCGGGAGCGGCTACGAGCAGTACTTC.

This clonotype was detected only once. J is TRBJ2-6 and V is TRBV28; D remains ambiguous. From germline, CDR1 is MDHEN and CDR2 SYDVKM. The CDR3 length is 14 residues. V dropped 5 bases and J dropped 0 bases, with 5 bases sitting between them. For the CDR3, the DNA is TGTGCCAGCAGTGGTCGCTCTGGGGCCAACGTCCTGACTTTC. Translating it yields CASSGRSGANVLTF.

This clonotype showed up many times. The V call is TRBV7-8, the J call TRBJ1-2; D is unclear. There are 18 residues in the CDR3. V was trimmed by 5 bases and J by 1 base, leaving 23 bases between them. CDR1 and CDR2 from the germline V gene are SGHVS and FQNEAQ. This chain's CDR3 is CASSPRRGRSGYNYGYTF. The CDR3 DNA is TGTGCCAGCAGCCCACGTCGAGGCAGGAGCGGTTATAACTATGGCTACACCTTC. The full variable domain, rest sourced from reference TRBV7-8 and TRBJ1-2, is GAGVSQSPRYKVAKRGQDVALRCDPISGHVSLFWYQQALGQGPEFLTYFQNEAQLDKSGLPSDRFFAERPEGSVSTLKIQRTQQEDSAVYLCASSPRRGRSGYNYGYTFGSGTRLTVV.

The rearrangement uses TRBV11-2 and TRBJ2-7; tentatively, D is TRBD2 (6 bases). The CDR3 has 15 amino acids. Trimming shortened V by 0 bases and J by 4 bases, and 13 bases separated the two germline ends. Germline CDR1 and CDR2: SGHAT and FQNNGV. The CDR3 bases are TGTGCCAGCAGCTTAGATAGCGGAAGCCGTTACGAGCAGTACTTC. As protein: CASSLDSGSRYEQYF.